The 9 T cell receptor beta chains below come from one sample, sequenced in a study of PD-1 blockade in classical Hodgkin lymphoma. Every single patient, without exception, relapsed after autologous stem cell transplantation, and brentuximab vedotin exposure varied. The protocol was immunoSEQ multiplex PCR, while the TCRdb copy is restricted to in-frame clones and leaves out a portion. The data hold about 36,000 clones, with roughly two thirds observed a single time. The starting material was peripheral blood mononuclear cells (PBMCs), obtained before the second cycle of nivolumab. These receptors all come from a human donor with classical Hodgkin lymphoma.

The chain has TRBV5-5 and TRBJ2-7; D not resolved. The CDR3 is made up of 13 amino acids. With 0 bases removed from V and 4 bases from J, the gap between germline ends came to 8 bases. Germline V gives CDR1 SGHKS, CDR2 YYEKEE (reference sequence). The CDR3 region is CASSLGTQYEQYF. CDR3 coding DNA: TGTGCCAGCAGCTTGGGAACCCAATACGAGCAGTACTTC.

This rearrangement joins TRBV2 to TRBJ1-5, with unresolved D. The CDR3 extends over 15 amino acids. Germline V lookup: CDR1 SNHLY, CDR2 FYNNEI. Trimming shortened V by 6 bases and J by 2 bases, and 14 bases separated the two germline ends. CDR3 sequence reads: CASSPSGVGNQPQHF. Written as DNA, the CDR3 is TGTGCCAGCAGCCCGAGCGGGGTTGGCAATCAGCCCCAGCATTTT.

This chain uses TRBV11-2 with TRBJ1-4, with TRBD1 matching 10 bases. Losses at the gene ends were 6 bases for V and 8 bases for J; bases not matched to a gene: 6. CDR1 is SGHAT and CDR2 is FQNNGV in the germline V gene. The CDR3 is 14 residues long. The CDR3 protein is CASSRQGAREKLFF. The CDR3 region has the DNA TGTGCCAGCAGTCGACAGGGGGCGAGGGAAAAACTGTTTTTT.

V gene TRBV7-9 combines with J gene TRBJ1-1; 9 bases match TRBD1. The length of the CDR3 is 16 residues. The V and J ends lost 6 bases and 5 bases, in that order; junction bases with no gene match: 13. CDR1 is SEHNR, CDR2 FQNEAQ, per germline (reference sequence). The CDR3, as DNA: TGTGCCAGCAGGCGAGGGACAGGGCCAATGGGGACTGAAGCTTTCTTT. It is translated as CASRRGTGPMGTEAFF.

V gene TRBV28 combines with J gene TRBJ2-7; D is possibly TRBD1 (6 bases). The CDR3 is 15 residues long. Germline CDR1 MDHEN, CDR2 SYDVKM. With 5 bases removed from V and 5 bases from J, the gap between germline ends came to 19 bases. The CDR3 here is CASSPSEQGNHEQYF. The CDR3 DNA reads TGTGCCAGCAGTCCCAGCGAACAGGGAAACCACGAGCAGTACTTC. The complete variable domain, with remaining parts taken from reference TRBV28 and TRBJ2-7, reads DVKVTQSSRYLVKRTGEKVFLECVQDMDHENMFWYRQDPGLGLRLIYFSYDVKMKEKGDIPEGYSVSREKKERFSLILESASTNQTSMYLCASSPSEQGNHEQYFGPGTRLTVT.

The gene calls are TRBV5-8 and TRBJ1-2; D might be TRBD1 (5 bases). The CDR3 sequence is 16 residues long. Germline V gene sequence: CDR1 SGHTS, CDR2 YDEGEE. V lost 1 base to trimming and J lost 2 bases, with 15 bases between them. Here the CDR3 reads CASSLLGYRRNYGYTF. Here the CDR3 DNA reads TGTGCCAGCAGCTTGTTAGGCTACAGGAGAAACTATGGCTACACCTTC.

CDR3 protein: CASSYSGQGETEAFF. The CDR3 nucleotides are TGTGCCAGCAGTTACTCAGGACAGGGGGAAACTGAAGCTTTCTTT. The genes are TRBV6-6 and TRBJ1-1; 10 bases map to TRBD1. V lost 0 bases and J lost 5; bases outside the gene matches: 3. The CDR3 has 15 amino acids. Germline lookup yields CDR1 MNHNY and CDR2 SVGAGI (reference sequence).

This chain joins TRBV30 and TRBJ2-7; D remains unclear. Germline values: CDR1 GTSNPN, CDR2 SVGIG (reference sequence). This CDR3 region has 12 residues. With 1 base removed from V and 5 bases from J, the gap between germline ends came to 9 bases. The CDR3 DNA sequence: TGTGCCTGGAGTGATCAATTCAACGAGCAGTACTTC. Protein: CAWSDQFNEQYF.

On this clone itself: The same CDR3 can be traced to other DNA sequences in this sample. V is TRBV2 and J is TRBJ1-5; 10 bases fit TRBD1. There are 14 residues in the CDR3. CDR1 and CDR2 from the germline V gene are SNHLY and FYNNEI. J gave up 2 bases and V 8 bases, and 3 bases lay outside the gene matches. CDR3 protein: CASSGTGGNQPQHF. The CDR3 nucleotides read TGTGCCAGCTCCGGGACAGGGGGCAATCAGCCCCAGCATTTT.